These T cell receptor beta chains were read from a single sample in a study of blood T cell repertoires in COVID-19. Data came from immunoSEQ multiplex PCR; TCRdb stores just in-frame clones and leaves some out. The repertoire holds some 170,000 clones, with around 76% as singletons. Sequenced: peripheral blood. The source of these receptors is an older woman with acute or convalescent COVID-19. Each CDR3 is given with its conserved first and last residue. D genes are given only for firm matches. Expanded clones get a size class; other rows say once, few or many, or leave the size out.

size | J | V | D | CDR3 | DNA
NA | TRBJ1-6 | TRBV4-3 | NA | CASSQAAAASYNSPLHF | TGCGCCAGCAGCCAAGCGGCGGCAGCCTCCTATAATTCACCCCTCCACTTT
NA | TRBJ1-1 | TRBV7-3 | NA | CASSLMGGSYAEAFF | TGTGCCAGCAGCTTAATGGGGGGGTCGTACGCTGAAGCTTTCTTT
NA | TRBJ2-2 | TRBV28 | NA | CASTITRPEAAPNTGELFF | TGTGCCAGCACCATTACCCGCCCGGAGGCAGCTCCGAACACCGGGGAGCTGTTTTTT
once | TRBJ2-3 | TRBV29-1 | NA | CSVEDRGGNTDTQYF | TGCAGCGTTGAAGATAGGGGGGGGAACACAGATACGCAGTATTTT
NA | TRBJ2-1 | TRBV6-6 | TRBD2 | CASSLTQPSGGASRSYNEQFF | TGTGCCAGCAGTCTCACTCAACCTAGCGGGGGGGCCTCTAGGAGCTACAATGAGCAGTTCTTC
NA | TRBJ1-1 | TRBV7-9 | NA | CASSRTPVNTEAFF | TGTGCCAGCAGCCGGACACCAGTGAACACTGAAGCTTTCTTT
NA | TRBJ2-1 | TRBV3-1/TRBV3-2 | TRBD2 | CASSRGTSGSSYNEQFF | TGTGCCAGCAGCCGGGGGACTAGCGGTAGCTCCTACAATGAGCAGTTCTTC
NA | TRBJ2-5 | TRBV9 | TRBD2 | CASSATFGGETQYF | TGTGCCAGCAGCGCGACCTTCGGGGGGGAGACCCAGTACTTC
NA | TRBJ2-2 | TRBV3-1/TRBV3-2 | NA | CASSGLQGNTGELFF | TGTGCCAGCAGCGGCCTACAGGGGAACACCGGGGAGCTGTTTTTT
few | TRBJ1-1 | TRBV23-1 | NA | CASSPSRGGEAFF | TGCGCCAGCAGTCCGTCCAGGGGTGGTGAAGCTTTCTTT
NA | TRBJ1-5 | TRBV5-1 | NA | CASSLAGGNQPQHF | TGCGCCAGCAGCTTGGCGGGTGGCAATCAGCCCCAGCATTTT
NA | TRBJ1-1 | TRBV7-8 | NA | CASSLGRAQGTEAFF | TGTGCCAGCAGCTTAGGACGGGCTCAGGGCACTGAAGCTTTCTTT
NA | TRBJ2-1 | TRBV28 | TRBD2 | CASSPPGLAGVFSASGYNEQFF | TGTGCCAGCAGTCCTCCGGGACTAGCGGGAGTCTTTTCCGCGTCGGGGTACAATGAGCAGTTCTTC
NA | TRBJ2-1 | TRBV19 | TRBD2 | CASSIEGVAGGWYNEQFF | TGTGCCAGTAGTATAGAAGGAGTAGCGGGAGGATGGTACAATGAGCAGTTCTTC
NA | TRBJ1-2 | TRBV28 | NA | CASSLRGGEGPQGNYGYTF | TGTGCCAGCAGTTTACGAGGTGGCGAGGGTCCCCAAGGCAACTATGGCTACACCTTC
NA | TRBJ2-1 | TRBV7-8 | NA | CASSSTSQGRGEQFF | TGTGCCAGCAGCTCAACGAGTCAGGGTAGAGGTGAGCAGTTCTTC
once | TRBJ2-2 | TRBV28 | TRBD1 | CASSRTGVGGELFF | TGTGCCAGCAGTCGCACAGGGGTTGGCGGGGAGCTGTTTTTT
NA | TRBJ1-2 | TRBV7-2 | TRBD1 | CASSPRPGQDYGYTF | TGTGCCAGCAGCCCGCGTCCGGGACAGGACTATGGCTACACCTTC
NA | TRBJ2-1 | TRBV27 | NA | CASTLRTPGDEQFF | TGTGCCAGCACCCTTAGGACTCCCGGAGATGAGCAGTTCTTC